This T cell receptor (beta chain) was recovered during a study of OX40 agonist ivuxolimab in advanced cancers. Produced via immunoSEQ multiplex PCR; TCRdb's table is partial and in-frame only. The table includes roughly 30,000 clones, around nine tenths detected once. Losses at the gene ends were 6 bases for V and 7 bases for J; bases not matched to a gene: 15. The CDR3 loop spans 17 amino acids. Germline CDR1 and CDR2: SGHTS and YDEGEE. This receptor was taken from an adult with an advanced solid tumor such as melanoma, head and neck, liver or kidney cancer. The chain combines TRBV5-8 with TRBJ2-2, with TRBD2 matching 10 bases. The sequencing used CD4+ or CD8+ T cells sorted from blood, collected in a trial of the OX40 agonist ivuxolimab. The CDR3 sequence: CASIQRPGLATVGELFF. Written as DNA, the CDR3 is TGTGCCAGCATCCAAAGGCCGGGACTAGCGACGGTCGGGGAGCTGTTTTTT.